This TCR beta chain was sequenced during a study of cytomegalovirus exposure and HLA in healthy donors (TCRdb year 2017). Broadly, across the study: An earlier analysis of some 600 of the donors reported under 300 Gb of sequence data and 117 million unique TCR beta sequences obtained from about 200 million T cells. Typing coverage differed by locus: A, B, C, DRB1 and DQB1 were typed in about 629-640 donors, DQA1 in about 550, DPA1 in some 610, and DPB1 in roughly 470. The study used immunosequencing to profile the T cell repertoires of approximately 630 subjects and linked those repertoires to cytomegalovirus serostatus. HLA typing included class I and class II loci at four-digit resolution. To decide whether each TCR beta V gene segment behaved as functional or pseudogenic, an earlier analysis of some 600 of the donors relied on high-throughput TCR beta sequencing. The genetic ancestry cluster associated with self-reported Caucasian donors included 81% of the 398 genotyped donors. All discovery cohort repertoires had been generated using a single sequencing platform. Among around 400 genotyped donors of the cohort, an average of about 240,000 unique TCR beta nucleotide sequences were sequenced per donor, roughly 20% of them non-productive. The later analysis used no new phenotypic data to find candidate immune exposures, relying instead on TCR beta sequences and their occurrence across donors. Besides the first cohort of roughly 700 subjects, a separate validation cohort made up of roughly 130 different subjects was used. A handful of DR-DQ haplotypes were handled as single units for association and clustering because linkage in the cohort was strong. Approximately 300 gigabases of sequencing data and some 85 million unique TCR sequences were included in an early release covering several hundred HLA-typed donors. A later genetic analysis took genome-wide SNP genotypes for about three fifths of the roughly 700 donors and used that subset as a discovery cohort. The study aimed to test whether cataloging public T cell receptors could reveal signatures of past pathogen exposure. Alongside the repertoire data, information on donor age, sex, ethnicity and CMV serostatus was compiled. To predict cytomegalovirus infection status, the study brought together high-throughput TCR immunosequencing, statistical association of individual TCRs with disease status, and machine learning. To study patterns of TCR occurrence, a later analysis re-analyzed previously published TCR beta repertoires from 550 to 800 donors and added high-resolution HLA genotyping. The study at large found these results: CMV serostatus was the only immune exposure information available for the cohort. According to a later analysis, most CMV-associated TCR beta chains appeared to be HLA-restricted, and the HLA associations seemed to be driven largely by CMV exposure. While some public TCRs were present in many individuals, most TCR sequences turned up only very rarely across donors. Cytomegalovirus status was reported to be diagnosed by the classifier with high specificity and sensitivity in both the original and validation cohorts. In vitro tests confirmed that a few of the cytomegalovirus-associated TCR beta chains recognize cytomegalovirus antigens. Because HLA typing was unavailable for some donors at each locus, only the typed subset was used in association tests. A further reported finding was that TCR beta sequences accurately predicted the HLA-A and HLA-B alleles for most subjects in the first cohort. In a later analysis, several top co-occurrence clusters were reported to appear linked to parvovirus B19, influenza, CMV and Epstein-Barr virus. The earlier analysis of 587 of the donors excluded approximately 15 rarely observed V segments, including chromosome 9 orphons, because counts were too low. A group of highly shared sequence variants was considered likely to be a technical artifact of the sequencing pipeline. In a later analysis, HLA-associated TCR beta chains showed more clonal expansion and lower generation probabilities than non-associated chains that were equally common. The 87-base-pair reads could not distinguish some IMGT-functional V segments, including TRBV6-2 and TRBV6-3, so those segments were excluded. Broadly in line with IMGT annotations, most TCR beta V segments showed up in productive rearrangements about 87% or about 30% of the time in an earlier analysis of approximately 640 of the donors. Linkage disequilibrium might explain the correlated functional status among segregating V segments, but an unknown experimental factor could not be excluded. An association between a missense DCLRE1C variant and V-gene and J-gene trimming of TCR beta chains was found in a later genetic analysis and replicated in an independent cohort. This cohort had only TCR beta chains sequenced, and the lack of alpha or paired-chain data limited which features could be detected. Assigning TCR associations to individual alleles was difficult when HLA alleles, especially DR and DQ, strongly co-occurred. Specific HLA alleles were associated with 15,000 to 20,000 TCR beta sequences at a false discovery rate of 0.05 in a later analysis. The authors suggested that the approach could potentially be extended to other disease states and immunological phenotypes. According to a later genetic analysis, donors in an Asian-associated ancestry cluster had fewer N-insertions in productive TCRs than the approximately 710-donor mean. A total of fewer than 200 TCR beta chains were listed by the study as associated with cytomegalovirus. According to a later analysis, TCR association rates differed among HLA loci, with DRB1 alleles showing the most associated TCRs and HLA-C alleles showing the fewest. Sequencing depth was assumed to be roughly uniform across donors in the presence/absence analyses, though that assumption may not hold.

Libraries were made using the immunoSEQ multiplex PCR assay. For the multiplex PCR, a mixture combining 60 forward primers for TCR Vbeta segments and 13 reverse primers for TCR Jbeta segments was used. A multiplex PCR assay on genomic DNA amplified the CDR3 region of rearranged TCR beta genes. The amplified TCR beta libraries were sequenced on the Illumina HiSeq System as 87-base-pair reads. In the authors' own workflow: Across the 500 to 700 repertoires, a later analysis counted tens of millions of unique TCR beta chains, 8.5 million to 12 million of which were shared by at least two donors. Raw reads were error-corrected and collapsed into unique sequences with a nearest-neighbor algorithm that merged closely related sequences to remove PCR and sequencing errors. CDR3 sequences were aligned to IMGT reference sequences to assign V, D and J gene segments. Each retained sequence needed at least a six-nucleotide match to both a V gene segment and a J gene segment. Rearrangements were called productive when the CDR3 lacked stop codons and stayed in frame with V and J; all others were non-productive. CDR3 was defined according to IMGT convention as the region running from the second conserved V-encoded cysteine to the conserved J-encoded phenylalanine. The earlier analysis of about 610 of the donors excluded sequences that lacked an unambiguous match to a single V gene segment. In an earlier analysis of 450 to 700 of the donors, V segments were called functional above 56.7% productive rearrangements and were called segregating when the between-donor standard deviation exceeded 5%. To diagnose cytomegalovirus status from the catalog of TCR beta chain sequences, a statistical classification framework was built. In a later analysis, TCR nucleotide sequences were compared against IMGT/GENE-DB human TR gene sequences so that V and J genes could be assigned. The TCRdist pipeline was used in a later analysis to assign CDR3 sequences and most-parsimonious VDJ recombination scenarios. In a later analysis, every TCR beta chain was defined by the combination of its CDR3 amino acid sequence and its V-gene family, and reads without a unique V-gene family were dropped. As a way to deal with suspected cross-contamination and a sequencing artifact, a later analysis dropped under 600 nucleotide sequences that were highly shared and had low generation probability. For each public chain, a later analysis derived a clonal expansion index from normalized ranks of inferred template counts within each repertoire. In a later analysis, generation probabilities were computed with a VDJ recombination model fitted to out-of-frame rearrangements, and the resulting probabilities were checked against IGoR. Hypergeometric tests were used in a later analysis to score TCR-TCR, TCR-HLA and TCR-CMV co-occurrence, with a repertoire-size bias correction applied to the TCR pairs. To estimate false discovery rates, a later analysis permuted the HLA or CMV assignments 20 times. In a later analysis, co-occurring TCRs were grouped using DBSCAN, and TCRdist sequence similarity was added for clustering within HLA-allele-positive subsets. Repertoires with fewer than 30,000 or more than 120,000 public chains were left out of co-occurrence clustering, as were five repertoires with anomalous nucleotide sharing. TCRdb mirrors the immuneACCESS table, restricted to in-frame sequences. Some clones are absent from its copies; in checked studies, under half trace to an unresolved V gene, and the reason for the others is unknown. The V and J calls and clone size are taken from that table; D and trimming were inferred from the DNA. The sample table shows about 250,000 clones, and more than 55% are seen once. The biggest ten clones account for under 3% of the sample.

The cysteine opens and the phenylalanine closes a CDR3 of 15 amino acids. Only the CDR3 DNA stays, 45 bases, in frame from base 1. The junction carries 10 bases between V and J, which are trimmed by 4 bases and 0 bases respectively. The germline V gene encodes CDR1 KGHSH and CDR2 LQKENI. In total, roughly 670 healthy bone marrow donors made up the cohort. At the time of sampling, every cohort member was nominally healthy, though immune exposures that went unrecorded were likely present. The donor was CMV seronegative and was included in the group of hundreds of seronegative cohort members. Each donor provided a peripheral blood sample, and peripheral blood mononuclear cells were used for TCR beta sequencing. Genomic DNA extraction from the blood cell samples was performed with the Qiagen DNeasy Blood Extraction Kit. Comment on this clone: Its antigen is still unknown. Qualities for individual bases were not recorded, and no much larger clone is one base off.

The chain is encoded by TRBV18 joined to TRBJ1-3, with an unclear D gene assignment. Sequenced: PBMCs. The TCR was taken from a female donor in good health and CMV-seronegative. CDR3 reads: CASSRNSGSGNTIYF. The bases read TGTGCCAGCTCACGGAACAGCGGCTCTGGAAACACCATATATTTT. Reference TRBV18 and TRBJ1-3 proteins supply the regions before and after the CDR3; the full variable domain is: NAGVMQNPRHLVRRRGQEARLRCSPMKGHSHVYWYRQLPEEGLKFMVYLQKENIIDESGMPKERFSAEFPKEGPSILRIQQVVRGDSAAYFCASSRNSGSGNTIYFGEGSWLTVV.